A single sample is the source of the 25 T cell receptor beta chains below, sequenced in a study of T cell repertoires in cytomegalovirus infection (dated by TCRdb to the late 2010s). The run used an Illumina HiSeq 1500. TCRdb took the public reads, trimmed them with fastp at Q25, ran MiXCR for clone calling and kept in-frame beta chains. Rows with one shared CDR3 protein collapse into an entry with the most common genes and DNA. The sample table lists around 140,000 distinct CDR3 sequences, 5.5% to 8% of them with a count of one. Clones ranked in the top ten supply under 20% of the sample. Specimen: PBMCs. The receptors were gathered from a human donor in good health (CMV status not recorded). Some clones in this sample may be carry-over from other donors' samples.

Ten or more counts support this clonotype. The chain combines TRBV11-2 with TRBJ2-1; 8 bases line up with TRBD2. Germline CDR1 is SGHAT and CDR2 is FQNNGV. Trimming removed 4 bases from V and 0 bases from J; junction bases left unmatched: 5. CDR3 length: 16 residues. CDR3 loop: CASSSSGLRSYNEQFF. CDR3 nucleotide sequence: TGTGCCAGCAGCTCTAGCGGGCTACGCTCCTACAATGAGCAGTTCTTC.

This clonotype was seen more than once but under ten times. The chain carries TRBV20-1 and TRBJ2-1; 9 bases are shared with TRBD2. The CDR3 is made up of 15 amino acids. Looked up from germline, CDR1 is DFQATT and CDR2 is SNEGSKA (reference sequence). Germline trimming cut 6 bases from V and 2 bases from J; bases unmatched to any gene: 8. The CDR3 sequence: CSAEEAGGAYNEQFF. The CDR3 DNA follows: TGCAGTGCCGAGGAAGCGGGGGGCGCCTACAATGAGCAGTTCTTC.

J is TRBJ2-2 and V is TRBV3-1; D is possibly TRBD1 or TRBD2 (5 bases each). Germline V gene sequence: CDR1 LGHDT, CDR2 YNNKEL (reference sequence). The length of the CDR3 is 13 residues. V was shortened by 8 bases and J by 3 bases, with 10 bases between the two germline ends. The CDR3, as DNA: TGTGCCAGCGGGGCCGGGGACACCGGGGAGCTGTTTTTT. Encoded protein: CASGAGDTGELFF.

This clonotype was recorded a few times. V is TRBV29-1 and J is TRBJ1-5; D remains unclear. The V gene lost 4 bases and the J gene lost 2 bases, with 12 bases spanning the gap. Germline V gene lookup returns CDR1 SQVTM and CDR2 ANQGSEA. This CDR3 spans 14 amino acids. CDR3: CSVAVGPGNQPQHF. As DNA, the CDR3 is TGCAGCGTTGCCGTGGGCCCGGGCAATCAGCCCCAGCATTTT.

This clonotype has at least ten counts. The CDR3 DNA reads TGTGCCAGTAGTCACCAGCGGGGTCGTTATAAGAATGAGCAGTTCTTC. Translation gives CASSHQRGRYKNEQFF. The chain recombines TRBV19 with TRBJ2-1; 7 bases are shared with TRBD2. The CDR3 has 16 residues. The V segment lost 5 bases and the J segment 7 bases; nucleotides outside the gene matches: 14. Germline V gene data show CDR1 as LNHDA and CDR2 as SQIVND (reference sequence).

The chain has TRBV29-1 and TRBJ1-1; D perhaps matches TRBD1 (5 bases). The germline V gene encodes CDR1 SQVTM and CDR2 ANQGSEA. V lost 7 bases and J 0 bases, leaving 9 bases between the germline ends. This CDR3 has 12 residues. CDR3 in amino acids: CSGGRMNTEAFF. DNA for the CDR3: TGCAGCGGGGGACGGATGAACACTGAAGCTTTCTTT. Full variable domain (outside the CDR3, taken from reference TRBV29-1 and TRBJ1-1): SAVISQKPSRDICQRGTSLTIQCQVDSQVTMMFWYRQQPGQSLTLIATANQGSEATYESGFVIDKFPISRPNLTFSTLTVSNMSPEDSSIYLCSGGRMNTEAFFGQGTRLTVV.

This clonotype was recorded a few times. The V and J genes are TRBV27 and TRBJ2-1; the match to TRBD2 covers 8 bases. Germline values: CDR1 MNHEY, CDR2 SMNVEV (reference sequence). With V trimmed by 6 bases and J by 5 bases, 15 bases remained unmatched. The CDR3 runs 17 residues. The CDR3 DNA is TGTGCCAGCAGCGCCTACCTGGCGGGGGGTACGAACAATGAGCAGTTCTTC. This codes for CASSAYLAGGTNNEQFF.

Ten or more counts support this clonotype. The chain links TRBV19 to TRBJ2-7; D perhaps matches TRBD2 (6 bases). The CDR3 runs to 14 residues. The germline V gene has CDR1 LNHDA and CDR2 SQIVND (reference sequence). V shed 5 bases and J shed 6 bases, with 17 bases lying between them. The CDR3 region has the DNA TGTGCCAGTAGTCCAGGCGGAGGGCACTCCGAGCAGTACTTC. Encoded protein: CASSPGGGHSEQYF.

This clonotype has a count of ten or more. The chain combines TRBV28 with TRBJ1-5; D perhaps matches TRBD1 (5 bases). Germline V gene lookup returns CDR1 MDHEN and CDR2 SYDVKM. The CDR3 extends over 16 amino acids. V was clipped by 2 bases and J by 0 bases, with 11 bases between them. CDR3 amino acids: CASSLAGSYSNQPQHF. CDR3 nucleotide sequence: TGTGCCAGCAGTTTAGCAGGGTCCTATAGCAATCAGCCCCAGCATTTT.

V gene TRBV7-6 combines with J gene TRBJ2-1; 8 bases are shared with TRBD2. This CDR3 comprises 19 residues. Germline loops: CDR1 SGHVS, CDR2 FNYEAQ. The junction had 16 bases not matched to a gene; V was cut back by 5 bases and J by 1 base. The CDR3 loop is CASSPRFGGRSTSYNEQFF. In DNA, the CDR3 is TGTGCCAGCAGCCCTAGGTTTGGCGGGAGGTCGACATCCTACAATGAGCAGTTCTTC.

This clonotype came up many times. V usage is TRBV10-3 and J usage is TRBJ2-5, with TRBD1 as a possible D gene (6 bases). This CDR3 has 12 amino acids. Germline V gives CDR1 ENHRY, CDR2 SYGVKD. V lost 6 bases and J 4 bases, leaving 9 bases between the germline ends. This chain's CDR3 is CAIRDRGETQYF. CDR3 sequence (DNA): TGTGCCATCAGGGACAGAGGAGAGACCCAGTACTTC.

This clonotype was counted between two and nine times. This rearrangement joins TRBV6-2 or TRBV6-3 to TRBJ1-2; D not certain. Germline V lookup: CDR1 MNHEY, CDR2 SVGEGT. The ends were cut back, 10 bases at V and 6 bases at J, with 21 bases in the middle. This CDR3 is built from 14 residues. In DNA form, the CDR3 reads TGTGCCACCTCGTCGGTGCGGGTCGAACATGGCTACACCTTC. It yields the protein CATSSVRVEHGYTF.

This clonotype showed up many times. The rearrangement joins TRBV11-2 to TRBJ2-7; D is unclear. CDR1 SGHAT and CDR2 FQNNGV come from the germline V gene. Trimming pared 1 base from V and 2 bases from J, leaving 9 bases between. The CDR3 covers 14 residues. The CDR3 coding sequence is TGTGCCAGCAGCTTAGGTTACGGGCCCTACGAGCAGTACTTC. Translated: CASSLGYGPYEQYF. Looking up the rest from reference TRBV11-2 and TRBJ2-7 gives the full variable domain: EAGVAQSPRYKIIEKRQSVAFWCNPISGHATLYWYQQILGQGPKLLIQFQNNGVVDDSQLPKDRFSAERLKGVDSTLKIQPAKLEDSAVYLCASSLGYGPYEQYFGPGTRLTVT.

Comment on this clonotype: A read error may be the cause here, since a much bigger clone is one base away. This chain joins TRBV6-4 and TRBJ2-1; 10 bases are a match to TRBD2. Germline CDR1 is MRHNA and CDR2 is SNTAGT. CDR3 size: 15 residues. The CDR3 bases are TGTGCCAGCAGTGACAAAGCGGGGGGGTACAATGAGCGGTTCTTC. It is translated as CASSDKAGGYNERFF.

In this sample, this clonotype turned up many times. This rearrangement joins TRBV5-1 to TRBJ1-1; 7 bases fit TRBD1. Germline V gene lookup returns CDR1 SGHRS and CDR2 YFSETQ. Unmatched junction bases numbered 9, after V lost 4 bases and J lost 0 bases. This CDR3 is 16 amino acids long. As DNA, the CDR3 is TGCGCCAGCAGCCCTGGGACAGCGAACATGAACACTGAAGCTTTCTTT. Amino acids: CASSPGTANMNTEAFF.

The CDR3, as DNA: TGTGCCAGCAGCCCCCCGGGGGAACGCCGTGGCTACACCTTC. This encodes CASSPPGERRGYTF. The chain couples TRBV6-2 or TRBV6-3 to TRBJ1-2; possibly TRBD1 for D (5 bases). Germline-derived CDR1 and CDR2 are MNHEY and SVGEGT. This CDR3 is 14 amino acids long. Trimming stripped 6 bases from V and 7 bases from J, with 18 bases between.

Ten or more counts support this clonotype. The chain uses TRBV7-2 and TRBJ2-7; D call uncertain. The CDR3 runs to 15 residues. The germline CDR1 and CDR2 sequences are SGHTA and FQGNSA. Between the trimmed V and J ends, which lost 2 bases and 0 bases, there was a span of 11 bases. CDR3 sequence (DNA): TGTGCCAGCAGCTTAAGGGTAGGAAGCTCCTACGAGCAGTACTTC. Translating gives CASSLRVGSSYEQYF.

This clonotype showed up just a few times. V gene TRBV20-1 combines with J gene TRBJ2-3, with a tentative D call TRBD2 (5 bases). CDR3 length equals 16 residues. Trimming removed 3 bases at V and 0 bases at J, with 16 bases between. CDR1 and CDR2 from the germline V gene are DFQATT and SNEGSKA (reference sequence). The CDR3 sequence is CSASSRLGESTDTQYF. CDR3 coding DNA: TGCAGTGCTAGCTCCCGTCTTGGGGAGAGCACAGATACGCAGTATTTT.

A few counts support this clonotype. This chain connects TRBV18 to TRBJ2-7; maybe TRBD1 (6 bases). Looked up from germline, CDR1 is KGHSH and CDR2 is LQKENI. The CDR3 has 15 residues. V was clipped by 1 base and J by 2 bases, with 12 bases between them. CDR3 sequence: CASSPQGDPAYEQYF. The CDR3 DNA reads as TGTGCCAGCTCACCACAGGGGGATCCCGCCTACGAGCAGTACTTC.

This clonotype was counted a few times. The CDR3 reads CASRQGQANYGYTF. Here the CDR3 DNA reads TGTGCCAGCAGACAGGGACAGGCCAACTATGGCTACACCTTC. The gene calls are TRBV2 and TRBJ1-2, with 8 nucleotides matching TRBD1. This CDR3 contains 14 residues. Per the germline V gene, CDR1 is SNHLY and CDR2 is FYNNEI. V lost 6 bases, J lost 2 bases, and 5 bases stayed unmatched.

The chain has TRBV7-2 and TRBJ1-1, with D maybe TRBD1 (5 bases). The CDR3 totals 15 residues. Germline V lookup: CDR1 SGHTA, CDR2 FQGNSA. Between the trimmed V and J ends, which lost 5 bases and 5 bases, there was a span of 18 bases. CDR3 region: CASSLGGVYLTEAFF. CDR3 DNA sequence: TGTGCCAGCAGCCTTGGAGGGGTCTACCTAACTGAAGCTTTCTTT.

This clonotype was observed many times. The CDR3 bases are TGTGCCAGCAGTAGCCCAGGGGATGGCTACACCTTC. Its protein is CASSSPGDGYTF. V and J are TRBV12-3 or TRBV12-4 and TRBJ1-2; TRBD1 might be the D (6 bases). V lost 5 bases, J lost 6 bases, and 10 bases lay in between. This CDR3 region has 12 residues.

The table lists this clonotype with many counts. The gene calls are TRBV11-2 and TRBJ1-1, with D tentatively TRBD1 (5 bases). Trimming took off 5 bases at V and 3 bases at J, with 19 bases between the two ends. This CDR3 comprises 16 residues. CDR1 and CDR2 (germline): SGHAT, FQNNGV. The CDR3 here is CASSLGAGRKDTEAFF. DNA for the CDR3: TGTGCCAGCAGCCTCGGGGCAGGGAGGAAGGACACTGAAGCTTTCTTT.

There are a few counts of this clonotype. The genes are TRBV20-1 and TRBJ2-2; tentatively, D is TRBD2 (5 bases). CDR1 and CDR2 (germline): DFQATT, SNEGSKA (reference sequence). This CDR3 contains 13 residues. V lost 1 base and J 4 bases, leaving 7 bases between the germline ends. CDR3 protein: CSARASGTGELFF. Written as DNA, the CDR3 is TGCAGTGCTAGAGCCAGCGGCACCGGGGAGCTGTTTTTT.

Written as DNA, the CDR3 is TGTGCCACCAGCAGAGACGAGAAGACGGGTAGGGATCAGCCCCAGCATTTT. Amino acid sequence: CATSRDEKTGRDQPQHF. This chain uses TRBV15 with TRBJ1-5; D remains unclear. Trimming took off 0 bases at V and 5 bases at J, with 17 bases between the two ends. The CDR3 length is 17 residues. Germline V gene data show CDR1 as LNHNV and CDR2 as YYDKDF (reference sequence).